This TCR beta chain stems from a study of blood T cell repertoires in COVID-19. Study-level background: Both acute and convalescent COVID-19 samples were obtained from the United States, Italy and Spain.

In the original processing: Estimation of nucleated cell counts was performed using reference gene primer amplification. TCRdb keeps only in-frame clones here, not all; method: immunoSEQ multiplex PCR. The DNA gave D and trimming, while V, J and clone size come from that table. This table holds roughly 100,000 clones, 60% to 85% found once. The germline V gene has CDR1 LNHDA and CDR2 SQIVND (reference sequence). Trimming cost V 6 bases and J 5 bases; bases outside gene matches: 2. The CDR3 spans 13 residues. The receptor was derived from an elderly woman with acute or convalescent COVID-19. The chain joins TRBV19 to TRBJ2-1, with 9 bases lining up with TRBD1. Sequencing input: peripheral blood. This CDR3 reads CASRNRGHNEQFF. CDR3 nucleotides: TGTGCCAGTAGAAACAGGGGGCACAATGAGCAGTTCTTC.